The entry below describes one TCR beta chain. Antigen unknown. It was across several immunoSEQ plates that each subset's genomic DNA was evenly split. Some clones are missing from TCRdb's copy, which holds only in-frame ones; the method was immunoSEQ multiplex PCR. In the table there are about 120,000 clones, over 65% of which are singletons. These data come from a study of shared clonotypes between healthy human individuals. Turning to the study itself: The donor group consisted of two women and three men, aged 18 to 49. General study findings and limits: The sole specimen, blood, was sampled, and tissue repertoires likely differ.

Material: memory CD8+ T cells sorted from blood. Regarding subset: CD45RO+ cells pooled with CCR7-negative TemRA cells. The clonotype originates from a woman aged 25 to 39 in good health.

Written as DNA, the CDR3 is TGTGCCAGCAGCCCCAGAGGGGGGAGGGCCCCCTACAATGAGCAGTTCTTC. Amino acid sequence: CASSPRGGRAPYNEQFF. The chain recombines TRBV7-9 with TRBJ2-1; maybe TRBD2 (7 bases). V gave up 5 bases and J gave up 2 bases, with 19 bases separating them. This CDR3 spans 17 amino acids. Germline V CDR1 and CDR2: SEHNR, FQNEAQ (reference sequence).